The present T cell receptor (beta chain) was sequenced within a study of shared clonotypes between healthy human individuals. Study overall: Three plates each covered CD4 naive and memory; CD8 naive two, CD8 memory one.

In regard to this clone: Its antigen is not identified.

The assay was immunoSEQ multiplex PCR, and TCRdb's table has in-frame clones only and misses some. The profile covers some 2 million clones, with around 95% appearing a single time and 0.13% taken by the ten largest. Regarding the study as a whole: In general, naive subsets displayed greater estimated richness than memory subsets did.

V dropped 2 bases and J dropped 4 bases, with 10 bases sitting between them. The CDR3 loop spans 13 amino acids. CDR1 is GTSNPN, CDR2 SVGIG, per germline (reference sequence). Sequencing was done on a sample of naive CD4+ T cells sorted from blood. Indicated subset: CD45RA+ positively selected. This clonotype was sampled from a man aged 18-30 years in good health. The rearrangement joins TRBV30 to TRBJ2-3, with D possibly matching TRBD2 (5 bases). This chain's CDR3 is CAWSRAGPDTQYF. In nucleotides, the CDR3 is TGTGCCTGGAGTCGGGCGGGTCCAGATACGCAGTATTTT.